This T cell receptor (beta chain) is from a study of blood T cell repertoires in COVID-19. Across the study: Sources were T cells, B-cell-depleted T cells, or PBMCs; the material itself was cDNA or gDNA.

The V gene's germline CDR1 is SGHNT and CDR2 YYREEE (reference sequence). The CDR3 contains 16 residues. Between the trimmed V and J ends, which lost 6 bases and 7 bases, there was a span of 23 bases. Methods used by the authors: Scientists estimated how many nucleated cells there were by amplifying reference gene primers. The repertoire was sequenced with immunoSEQ multiplex PCR; TCRdb's copy has only in-frame clones and lacks some. V, J and clone size reflect that table, while D and trimming were determined from the DNA. The data show under 300,000 clones, roughly 80% seen once. The chain recombines TRBV5-4 with TRBJ2-1; tentatively, D is TRBD2 (6 bases). What was sequenced was peripheral blood. The clonotype comes from a woman of 80 years or more with acute or convalescent COVID-19. The CDR3 DNA reads TGTGCCAGCAACCCATCCCTCACACTAGCAGAGAATGAGCAGTTCTTC. Translated: CASNPSLTLAENEQFF.